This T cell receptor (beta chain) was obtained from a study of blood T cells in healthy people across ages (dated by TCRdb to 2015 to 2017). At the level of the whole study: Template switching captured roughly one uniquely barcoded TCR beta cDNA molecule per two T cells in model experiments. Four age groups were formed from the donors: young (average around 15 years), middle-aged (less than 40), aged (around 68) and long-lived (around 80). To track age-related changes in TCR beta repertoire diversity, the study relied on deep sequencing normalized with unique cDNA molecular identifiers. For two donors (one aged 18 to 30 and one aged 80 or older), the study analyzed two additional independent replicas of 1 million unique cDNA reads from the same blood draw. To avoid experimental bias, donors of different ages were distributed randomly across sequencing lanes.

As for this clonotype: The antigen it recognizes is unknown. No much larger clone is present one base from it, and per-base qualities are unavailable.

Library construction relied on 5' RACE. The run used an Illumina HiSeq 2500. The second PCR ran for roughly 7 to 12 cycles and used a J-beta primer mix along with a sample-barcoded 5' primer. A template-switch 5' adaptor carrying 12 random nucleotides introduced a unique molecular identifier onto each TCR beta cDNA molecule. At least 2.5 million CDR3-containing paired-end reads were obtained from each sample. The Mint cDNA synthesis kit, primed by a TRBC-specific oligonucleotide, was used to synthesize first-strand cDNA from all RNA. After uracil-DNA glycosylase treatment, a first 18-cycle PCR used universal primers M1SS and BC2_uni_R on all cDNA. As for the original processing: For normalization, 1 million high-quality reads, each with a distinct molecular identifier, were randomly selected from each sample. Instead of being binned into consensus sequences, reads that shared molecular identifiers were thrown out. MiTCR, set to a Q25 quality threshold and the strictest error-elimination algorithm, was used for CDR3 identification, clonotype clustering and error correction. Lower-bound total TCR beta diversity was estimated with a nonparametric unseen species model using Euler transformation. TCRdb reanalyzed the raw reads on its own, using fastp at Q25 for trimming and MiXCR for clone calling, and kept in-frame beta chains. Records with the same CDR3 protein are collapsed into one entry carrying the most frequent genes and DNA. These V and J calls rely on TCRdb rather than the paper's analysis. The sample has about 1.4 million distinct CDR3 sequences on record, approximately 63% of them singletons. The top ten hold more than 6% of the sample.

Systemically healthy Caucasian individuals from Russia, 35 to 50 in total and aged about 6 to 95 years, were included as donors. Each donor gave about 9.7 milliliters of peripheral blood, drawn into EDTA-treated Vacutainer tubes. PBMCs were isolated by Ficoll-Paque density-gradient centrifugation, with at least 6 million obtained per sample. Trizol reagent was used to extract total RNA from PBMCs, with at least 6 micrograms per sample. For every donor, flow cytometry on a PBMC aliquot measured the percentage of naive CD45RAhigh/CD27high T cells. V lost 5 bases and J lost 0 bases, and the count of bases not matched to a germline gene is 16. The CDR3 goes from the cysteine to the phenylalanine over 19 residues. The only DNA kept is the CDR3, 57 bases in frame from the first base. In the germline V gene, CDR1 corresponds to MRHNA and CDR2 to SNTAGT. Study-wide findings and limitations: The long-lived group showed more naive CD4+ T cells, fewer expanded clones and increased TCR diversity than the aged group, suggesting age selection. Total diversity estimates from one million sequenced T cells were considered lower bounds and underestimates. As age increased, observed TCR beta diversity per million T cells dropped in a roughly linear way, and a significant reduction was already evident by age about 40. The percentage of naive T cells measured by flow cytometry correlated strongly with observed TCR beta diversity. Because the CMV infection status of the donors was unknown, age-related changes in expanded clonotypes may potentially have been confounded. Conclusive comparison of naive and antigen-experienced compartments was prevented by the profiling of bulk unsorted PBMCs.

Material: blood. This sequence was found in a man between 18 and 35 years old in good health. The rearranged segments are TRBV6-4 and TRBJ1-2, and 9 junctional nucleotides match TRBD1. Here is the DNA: TGTGCCAGCAGTTGGGACAGGGAGATTTTATTCAGAGCTAACTATGGCTACACCTTC. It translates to CASSWDREILFRANYGYTF.